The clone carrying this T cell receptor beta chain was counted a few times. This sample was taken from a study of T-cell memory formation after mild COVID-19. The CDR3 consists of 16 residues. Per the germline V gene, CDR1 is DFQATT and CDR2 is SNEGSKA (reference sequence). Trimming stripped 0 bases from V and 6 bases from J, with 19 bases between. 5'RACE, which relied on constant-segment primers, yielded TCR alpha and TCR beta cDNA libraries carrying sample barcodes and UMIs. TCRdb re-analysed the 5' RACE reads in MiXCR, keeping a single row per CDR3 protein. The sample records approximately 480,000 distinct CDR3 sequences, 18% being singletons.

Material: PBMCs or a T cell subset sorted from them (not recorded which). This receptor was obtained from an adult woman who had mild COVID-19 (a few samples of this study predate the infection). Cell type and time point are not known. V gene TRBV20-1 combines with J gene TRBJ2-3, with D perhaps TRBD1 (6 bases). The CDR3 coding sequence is TGCAGTGCTAGAGATCTGGCAGGGGCTCTGTGGGATACGCAGTATTTT. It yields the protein CSARDLAGALWDTQYF.